The 12 T cell receptor beta chains below all came from one sample that was sequenced in a study of shared clonotypes between healthy human individuals. Naive CD8 cells lacked CD45RO, underwent positive selection for CCR7 and left out terminally differentiated effector memory CD45RA+ cells. The protocol was immunoSEQ multiplex PCR, while the TCRdb copy is restricted to in-frame clones and leaves out a portion. The sample includes about 2 million clones, 85% to 95% seen only once; the top ten take approximately 1.2%. The sequenced material came from naive CD8+ T cells sorted from blood. The receptor source for this set is a man between 18 and 35 years old in good health.

To note about this clone: Different DNA sequences within this sample yield the same CDR3. The chain has TRBV5-6 and TRBJ2-7; D is possibly TRBD2 (5 bases). The CDR3 is 14 residues long. In germline, CDR1 is SGHDT, CDR2 YYEEEE. The V gene lost 0 bases and the J gene lost 3 bases, with 10 bases spanning the gap. CDR3 loop: CASSLGLANYEQYF. CDR3 DNA sequence: TGTGCCAGCAGCTTGGGGCTAGCCAACTACGAGCAGTACTTC. Full variable domain (missing parts from reference TRBV5-6 and TRBJ2-7): DAGVTQSPTHLIKTRGQQVTLRCSPKSGHDTVSWYQQALGQGPQFIFQYYEEEERQRGNFPDRFSGHQFPNYSSELNVNALLLGDSALYLCASSLGLANYEQYFGPGTRLTVT.

The chain recombines TRBV2 with TRBJ2-7; D is unclear. CDR3 length: 15 amino acids. V lost 0 bases and J lost 2, with 11 bases in between. CDR1 and CDR2 (germline): SNHLY, FYNNEI. This chain's CDR3 is CASSEAPDGAYEQYF. The CDR3 DNA sequence: TGTGCCAGCAGTGAAGCCCCGGACGGAGCCTACGAGCAGTACTTC.

The rearrangement links TRBV30 to TRBJ2-3; no clear D. There are 15 residues in the CDR3. Germline lookup yields CDR1 GTSNPN and CDR2 SVGIG (reference sequence). V lost 2 bases, J lost 1 base, and 13 bases lay in between. The CDR3 region has the DNA TGTGCCTGGAGTAGGATTGGCTTCCGCACAGATACGCAGTATTTT. Translation: CAWSRIGFRTDTQYF.

The V call is TRBV29-1, the J call TRBJ2-3, with TRBD1 as a possible D gene (6 bases). This CDR3 has 17 amino acids. Germline-derived CDR1 and CDR2 are SQVTM and ANQGSEA. The V end lost 0 bases, the J end lost 0 bases, and 16 bases lay between the germline ends. CDR3 sequence reads: CSVEDPRGGRSTDTQYF. As DNA, the CDR3 is TGCAGCGTTGAAGATCCCAGGGGCGGTAGAAGCACAGATACGCAGTATTTT.

The rearrangement links TRBV27 to TRBJ2-1, with D perhaps TRBD1 (6 bases). The CDR3 totals 13 residues. Germline V gene sequence: CDR1 MNHEY, CDR2 SMNVEV (reference sequence). V lost 1 base and J lost 7, with 8 bases in between. The DNA of the CDR3 is TGTGCCAGCAGTTTATGGCAGGGGAATGAGCAGTTCTTC. Protein product: CASSLWQGNEQFF.

The J gene is TRBJ2-1, the V gene TRBV5-4, with 11 bases matching TRBD2. Germline trimming cut 0 bases from V and 4 bases from J; bases unmatched to any gene: 9. Germline V gene sequence: CDR1 SGHNT, CDR2 YYREEE (reference sequence). The CDR3 is 18 residues long. CDR3 coding DNA: TGTGCCAGCAGCTTGGTAGCGGGGGGGCTAGCCCGTTACAATGAGCAGTTCTTC. It encodes CASSLVAGGLARYNEQFF.

The rearrangement uses TRBV13 and TRBJ2-7, with D possibly TRBD1 on 5 matching bases. Trimming stripped 3 bases from V and 2 bases from J, with 8 bases between. Germline V gene lookup returns CDR1 PRHDT and CDR2 FYEKMQ (reference sequence). The CDR3 contains 13 residues. The chain's CDR3 is CASSLTVPYEQYF. The CDR3 DNA sequence: TGTGCCAGCAGCTTGACAGTCCCCTACGAGCAGTACTTC. The entire variable domain, with the rest obtained from reference TRBV13 and TRBJ2-7, is as follows: AAGVIQSPRHLIKEKRETATLKCYPIPRHDTVYWYQQGPGQDPQFLISFYEKMQSDKGSIPDRFSAQQFSDYHSELNMSSLELGDSALYFCASSLTVPYEQYFGPGTRLTVT.

V gene TRBV13 combines with J gene TRBJ2-7; D possibly corresponds to TRBD2 (5 bases). The CDR3 runs 14 residues. Germline values: CDR1 PRHDT, CDR2 FYEKMQ (reference sequence). V was clipped by 0 bases and J by 6 bases, with 12 bases between them. The CDR3 loop is CASSLGLLAAEQYF. CDR3 bases: TGTGCCAGCAGCTTAGGCCTGCTAGCAGCCGAGCAGTACTTC.

The chain uses TRBV6-5 and TRBJ1-2, with D possibly being TRBD1 (5 bases). The CDR3 length is 13 residues. V lost 2 bases and J lost 3, with 7 bases in between. Germline values: CDR1 MNHEY, CDR2 SVGAGI. The CDR3 loop reads CASSYTTDYGYTF. The CDR3 region has the DNA TGTGCCAGCAGTTACACGACAGACTATGGCTACACCTTC.

J is TRBJ2-7 and V is TRBV27, with TRBD1 matching 10 bases. V trimming: 5 bases; J trimming: 5 bases; junction bases outside the gene matches: 6. This CDR3 contains 14 residues. Germline CDR1 and CDR2: MNHEY and SMNVEV (reference sequence). This chain's CDR3 is CASSTPGQGNEQYF. CDR3 coding DNA: TGTGCCAGCAGTACCCCGGGACAGGGGAACGAGCAGTACTTC.

V and J are TRBV7-9 and TRBJ2-1, with 7 bases matching TRBD2. V shed 5 bases and J 4 bases; nucleotides not matched to a gene: 8. The CDR3 covers 15 residues. Germline assignment: CDR1 SEHNR and CDR2 FQNEAQ (reference sequence). CDR3 nucleotides: TGTGCCAGCAGCCCTACTAGCGAACATTACAATGAGCAGTTCTTC. Translated, it gives CASSPTSEHYNEQFF.

The chain joins TRBV15 to TRBJ1-3, with TRBD1 as a possible D gene (5 bases). There are 17 residues in the CDR3. The germline V gene encodes CDR1 LNHNV and CDR2 YYDKDF (reference sequence). The germline V and J ends were trimmed by 0 bases and 1 base, with 13 bases remaining between them. CDR3 coding DNA: TGTGCCACCAGCAGAGATCAATTAGGGGATTCTGGAAACACCATATATTTT. Its translation is CATSRDQLGDSGNTIYF.